This TCR beta chain was captured in a study of blood T cell repertoires in COVID-19. Trimming removed 1 base from V and 0 bases from J; junction bases left unmatched: 4. The CDR3 totals 17 residues. From germline, CDR1 is SEHNR and CDR2 FQNEAQ (reference sequence). Using immunoSEQ multiplex PCR, the repertoire was profiled, and TCRdb retains in-frame clones only, with some absent. This sample has roughly 50,000 clones, with roughly 82% found just once. This clonotype was obtained from a woman in her fifties or sixties with acute or convalescent COVID-19. V is TRBV7-9 and J is TRBJ1-3; 9 bases are shared with TRBD1. Sequencing was performed on peripheral blood. The CDR3 region is CASSLGGQGSSGNTIYF. CDR3 sequence (DNA): TGTGCCAGCAGCTTAGGAGGACAGGGGAGCTCTGGAAACACCATATATTTT.